The rows below give T cell receptor beta chains drawn from one sample of a study of regulatory T cells in long-lasting Graves disease. TCRdb re-called the multiplex PCR reads through MiXCR, storing one row per CDR3 protein. The sample has over 650,000 distinct CDR3 sequences, 30% seen once. The sequencing here drew on peripheral blood mononuclear cells (PBMCs), taken when the disease was refractory, from a patient treated with antithyroid drugs. The receptors here all came from a female donor with Graves disease. CDR3s include the opening cysteine and the closing phenylalanine or tryptophan.

CDR3 length	V gene	J gene	CDR3 protein
14	TRBV12-3/TRBV12-4	TRBJ2-7	CASSFIGTAYEQYF
14	TRBV19	TRBJ1-2	CASSPPGTAYGYTF
18	TRBV10-3	TRBJ1-6	CAISESRGQGSGNSPLHF
15	TRBV3-1	TRBJ1-1	CASSQALARGTEAFF
15	TRBV28	TRBJ1-1	CASSLVGGWSTEAFF
14	TRBV6-5	TRBJ1-6	CASGYGQGGSPLHF
17	TRBV3-1	TRBJ2-5	CASSQGGTSGNQETQYF
14	TRBV7-3	TRBJ1-2	CASSPWETSYGYTF
15	TRBV2	TRBJ2-5	CASIIRETGLETQYF
13	TRBV7-4	TRBJ1-2	CASSSTEFYGYTF
16	TRBV2	TRBJ2-5	CASKEVAGGWFETQYF
15	TRBV20-1	TRBJ2-7	CSATETSGPSGVQYF
13	TRBV5-1	TRBJ2-2	CASSVVRGGELFF
11	TRBV28	TRBJ1-1	CASSHITEAFF
14	TRBV15	TRBJ1-2	CATSREAGVGGYTF
15	TRBV20-1	TRBJ1-1	CSARDRGIPNTEAFF
15	TRBV2	TRBJ2-1	CASSEKEIAYNEQFF
15	TRBV20-1	TRBJ1-6	CSAPLDRADNSPLHF
12	TRBV20-1	TRBJ1-2	CSAPLGGYGYTF
17	TRBV28	TRBJ1-1	CASSSTATTGGSAEAFF
14	TRBV19	TRBJ2-7	CASSPGTYGYEQYF
12	TRBV27	TRBJ1-4	CASRGVGEKLFF
14	TRBV12-3/TRBV12-4	TRBJ2-7	CASSRSPSADEQYF
15	TRBV12-3/TRBV12-4	TRBJ1-5	CASSFGTGVNQPQHF
12	TRBV6-1	TRBJ1-1	CASRTGNTEAFF
14	TRBV6-1	TRBJ1-1	CASSVDRARTEAFF
13	TRBV19	TRBJ2-2	CASSTGPVGELFF
12	TRBV25-1	TRBJ1-2	CASARGSFGYTF
15	TRBV20-1	TRBJ2-1	CSAPKTSGRNNEQFF